This T cell receptor beta chain was sequenced during a study of vaccination and CD4 T cells after COVID-19. Turning to the study itself: Median time from second vaccine dose to sampling was approximately 69 days (14 to 241).

The sample's time point: late sampling 161 to 241 days after vaccination in a few convalescent patients. Treatment reported: approximately nine-day PBMC culture with coronavirus spike peptide pools or control peptides (ViraFEST assay). Comments on this clonotype: Its antigen remains unknown.

With the Oncomine TCR Beta short-read assay, DNA from cultured CD4+ T cells was sequenced. Genomic DNA was isolated from CD4+ T cells that had been cultured. TCRdb reprocessed the PCR reads via MiXCR and lists one record per CDR3 protein. The sample records some 23,000 distinct CDR3 sequences, 28% being singletons. V trimming: 3 bases; J trimming: 0 bases; junction bases outside the gene matches: 12. The CDR3 contains 18 residues. Germline CDR1 and CDR2: SGHTA and FQGNSA. The sample consisted of CD4+ T cells from blood, cultured in vitro, taken about 7 months after SARS-CoV-2 vaccination. The sequence came from a human donor who had recovered from COVID-19. The J gene is TRBJ2-3, the V gene TRBV7-2, with 7 bases identical to TRBD2. CDR3 bases: TGTGCCAGCAGCTTCCTCTTTGTCGCGGGGGTTAGCACAGATACGCAGTATTTT. Translated: CASSFLFVAGVSTDTQYF.